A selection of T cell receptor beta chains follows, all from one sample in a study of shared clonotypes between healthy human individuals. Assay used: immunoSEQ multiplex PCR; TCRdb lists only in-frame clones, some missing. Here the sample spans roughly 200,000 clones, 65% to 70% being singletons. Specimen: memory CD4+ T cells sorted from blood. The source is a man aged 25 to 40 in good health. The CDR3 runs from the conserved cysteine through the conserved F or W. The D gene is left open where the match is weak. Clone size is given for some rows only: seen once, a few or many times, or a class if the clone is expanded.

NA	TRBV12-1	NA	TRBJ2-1	CASSSGQPRNNEQFF	TGTGCCAGCAGCTCAGGGCAGCCCAGAAACAATGAGCAGTTCTTC
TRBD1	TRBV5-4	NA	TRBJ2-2	CASSSQQGVNTGELFF	TGTGCCAGCAGCTCACAACAGGGGGTTAACACCGGGGAGCTGTTTTTT
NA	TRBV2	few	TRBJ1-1	CASSEARGITEAFF	TGTGCCAGCAGTGAAGCGCGGGGGATCACTGAAGCTTTCTTT
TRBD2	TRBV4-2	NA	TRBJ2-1	CASSKKREGPPFYNEQFF	TGTGCCAGCAGCAAGAAGCGGGAGGGCCCACCCTTCTACAATGAGCAGTTCTTC
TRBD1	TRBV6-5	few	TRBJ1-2	CASSRTGGNYGYTF	TGTGCCAGCAGTAGGACAGGAGGCAACTATGGCTACACCTTC
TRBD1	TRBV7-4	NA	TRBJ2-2	CASSYDRDRGAGELFF	TGTGCCAGCAGTTACGACCGGGACAGAGGAGCCGGGGAGCTGTTTTTT
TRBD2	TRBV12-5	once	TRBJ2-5	CASADLTSGRKTQYF	TGTGCTAGTGCCGACTTGACTAGCGGGAGGAAGACCCAGTACTTC
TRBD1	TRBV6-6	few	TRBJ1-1	CASRLTTGDTEAFF	TGTGCCAGCAGACTCACCACAGGGGACACTGAAGCTTTCTTT
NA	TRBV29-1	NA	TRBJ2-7	CSVYRGGEQYF	TGCAGCGTTTACAGGGGAGGCGAGCAGTACTTC
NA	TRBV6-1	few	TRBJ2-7	CASSEKYEQYF	TGTGCCAGCAGTGAAAAGTACGAGCAGTACTTC
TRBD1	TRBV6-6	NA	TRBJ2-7	CASTVTGASYEQYF	TGTGCCAGCACCGTGACAGGGGCCTCCTACGAGCAGTACTTC
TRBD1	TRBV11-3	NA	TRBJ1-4	CASSSGTGGEKLFF	TGTGCCAGCAGCTCGGGGACAGGGGGAGAAAAACTGTTTTTT
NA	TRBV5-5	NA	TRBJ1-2	CASSVAPGNQGGYTF	TGTGCCAGCAGCGTGGCCCCCGGGAATCAGGGTGGCTACACCTTC
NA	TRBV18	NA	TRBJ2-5	CASSPLGQPETQYF	TGTGCCAGCTCACCATTAGGCCAGCCTGAGACCCAGTACTTC
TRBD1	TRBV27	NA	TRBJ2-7	CASTSAAGTGDQLWYF	TGTGCCAGCACTTCCGCCGCCGGGACAGGGGACCAGCTATGGTACTTC
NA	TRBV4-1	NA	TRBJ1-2	CASSQDGGVDYGYTF	TGCGCCAGCAGCCAAGACGGAGGGGTGGACTATGGCTACACCTTC
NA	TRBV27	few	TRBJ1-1	CASSLRQLNTEAFF	TGTGCCAGCAGTTTACGACAGCTTAACACTGAAGCTTTCTTT
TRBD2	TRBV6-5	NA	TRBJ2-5	CASAVREGGETQYF	TGTGCCAGCGCGGTGAGGGAGGGAGGAGAGACCCAGTACTTC
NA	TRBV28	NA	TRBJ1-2	CASSPRIRGYTF	TGTGCCAGCAGTCCTCGTATTCGGGGCTACACCTTC
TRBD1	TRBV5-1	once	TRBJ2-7	CASSLTGNEQYF	TGCGCCAGCAGCCTGACAGGGAACGAGCAGTACTTC
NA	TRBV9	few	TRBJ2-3	CASSPRTGTADTQYF	TGTGCCAGCAGCCCTCGGACGGGGACCGCAGATACGCAGTATTTT
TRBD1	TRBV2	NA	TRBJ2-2	CASSRDRGYTGELFF	TGTGCCAGCAGCCGGGACAGGGGTTACACCGGGGAGCTGTTTTTT
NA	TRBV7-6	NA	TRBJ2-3	CASSPTHRAMSTDTQYF	TGTGCCAGCAGCCCGACTCACAGGGCAATGAGCACAGATACGCAGTATTTT
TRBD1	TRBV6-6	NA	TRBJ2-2	CASSGTGETGELFF	TGTGCCAGCAGTGGGACAGGGGAGACCGGGGAGCTGTTTTTT
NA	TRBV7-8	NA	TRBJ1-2	CASSFRTAYGYTF	TGTGCCAGCAGCTTTCGAACTGCATATGGCTACACCTTC
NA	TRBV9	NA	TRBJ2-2	CASSPQVVNTGELFF	TGTGCCAGCAGCCCTCAGGTGGTGAACACCGGGGAGCTGTTTTTT
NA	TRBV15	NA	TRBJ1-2	CATSHTDWTFNYGYTF	TGTGCCACCAGCCATACGGATTGGACATTCAACTATGGCTACACCTTC
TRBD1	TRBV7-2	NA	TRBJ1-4	CASSPDRAGYEKLFF	TGTGCCAGCAGCCCCGACAGGGCGGGGTATGAAAAACTGTTTTTT
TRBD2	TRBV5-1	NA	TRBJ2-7	CASSLAGVNEQYF	TGCGCCAGCAGCTTAGCGGGAGTAAACGAGCAGTACTTC
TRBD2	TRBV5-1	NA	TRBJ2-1	CASSFVISGRHEQFF	TGCGCCAGCAGCTTCGTTATTAGCGGGAGGCACGAGCAGTTCTTC
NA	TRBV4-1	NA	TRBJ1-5	CASSQVLARGSPQHF	TGCGCCAGCAGCCAAGTTCTAGCCCGGGGATCGCCCCAGCATTTT
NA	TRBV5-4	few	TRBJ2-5	CASSLDLETQYF	TGTGCCAGCAGCTTGGATTTAGAGACCCAGTACTTC
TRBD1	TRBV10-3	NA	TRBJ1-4	CAISEIPGTGGEKLFF	TGTGCCATCAGTGAAATCCCCGGGACAGGGGGTGAAAAACTGTTTTTT
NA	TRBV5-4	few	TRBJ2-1	CASSLGWKRHNEQFF	TGTGCCAGCAGCTTGGGATGGAAGCGCCACAATGAGCAGTTCTTC
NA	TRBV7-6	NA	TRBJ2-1	CASSLVSGNSYNEQFF	TGTGCCAGCAGCTTAGTTAGCGGCAACTCCTACAATGAGCAGTTCTTC
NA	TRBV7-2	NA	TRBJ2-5	CASSSTALTTQYF	TGTGCCAGCAGCTCGACAGCACTTACGACCCAGTACTTC
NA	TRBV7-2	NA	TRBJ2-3	CASSYSPRLADTQYF	TGTGCCAGCAGCTATAGCCCCAGGCTAGCGGATACGCAGTATTTT